Following are 26 T cell receptor beta chains from one sample sequenced in a study of cytomegalovirus exposure and HLA in healthy donors (dated 2017 in TCRdb). The library was obtained by the immunoSEQ multiplex PCR assay. For the multiplex PCR, a mixture combining 60 forward primers for TCR Vbeta segments and 13 reverse primers for TCR Jbeta segments was used. TCRdb retrieved this table from immuneACCESS and kept in-frame rearrangements only. Not all clones are present; in checked studies, unresolved V genes account for under half, and no reason is known for the remainder. The sample records 120,000 or so clones, 78% of which are singletons. The ten largest clones add up to just under 6.5% of the sample. Sample: PBMCs. The receptors shown here come from a woman between 35 and 50 years old in good health and CMV-seronegative.

This chain joins TRBV5-1 and TRBJ2-5, with D possibly matching TRBD1 (5 bases). The CDR3 sequence is 14 residues long. The ends were cut back, 4 bases at V and 5 bases at J, with 15 bases in the middle. CDR1 and CDR2 from the germline V gene are SGHRS and YFSETQ. The CDR3 coding sequence is TGCGCCAGCAGCGTGACAGTAGCCAGCGAGACCCAGTACTTC. Protein: CASSVTVASETQYF.

J is TRBJ2-7 and V is TRBV4-1; TRBD2 aligns across 10 bases. Germline-derived CDR1 and CDR2 are MGHRA and YSYEKL. The V segment lost 0 bases and the J segment 2 bases; nucleotides outside the gene matches: 7. CDR3 size: 17 residues. The CDR3 DNA is TGCGCCAGCAGCCAAGAACGGACTAGCGGTGGTGCCTACGAGCAGTACTTC. This encodes CASSQERTSGGAYEQYF.

This chain connects TRBV4-1 to TRBJ2-5, with TRBD2 matching 13 bases. The CDR3 consists of 16 residues. Unmatched junction bases numbered 7, after V lost 4 bases and J lost 5 bases. Germline-derived CDR1 and CDR2 are MGHRA and YSYEKL. The CDR3 here is CASSPGTSGTGETQYF. The CDR3, as DNA: TGCGCCAGCAGCCCGGGGACTAGCGGGACGGGGGAGACCCAGTACTTC.

CDR3 DNA: TGTGCCAGCATAGCGGGCTTACTCGAGACCCAGTACTTC. As protein: CASIAGLLETQYF. The chain combines TRBV2 with TRBJ2-5, with 7 bases that match TRBD2. Per the germline V gene, CDR1 is SNHLY and CDR2 is FYNNEI. This CDR3 is 13 amino acids long. V lost 7 bases, J lost 5 bases, and 7 bases stayed unmatched.

The sample holds one count of this clone. The chain carries TRBV4-2 and TRBJ2-5; the match to TRBD2 covers 9 bases. V gave up 0 bases and J gave up 11 bases; unmatched junction bases: 10. The CDR3 loop spans 15 amino acids. Germline V gives CDR1 LGHNA, CDR2 YNFKEQ. The CDR3 DNA follows: TGTGCCAGCAGCCAAGAACTAGCGGGCCTTGGGGAGCAGTACTTC. Translated: CASSQELAGLGEQYF.

The chain employs TRBV6-5 and TRBJ1-2; no clear D gene. Trimming pared 6 bases from V and 4 bases from J, leaving 12 bases between. The CDR3 length is 13 residues. CDR1 is MNHEY and CDR2 is SVGAGI in the germline V gene. DNA for the CDR3: TGTGCCAGCAGCGCGGATCCCTCCTATGGCTACACCTTC. Translated, it gives CASSADPSYGYTF.

The chain joins TRBV5-1 to TRBJ2-3, with 11 bases that match TRBD1. The CDR3 totals 16 residues. Looked up from germline, CDR1 is SGHRS and CDR2 is YFSETQ. J was trimmed by 2 bases and V by 4 bases; bases with no gene match: 6. This CDR3 reads CASSHGTGGATDTQYF. As DNA, the CDR3 is TGCGCCAGCAGCCATGGGACAGGGGGTGCCACAGATACGCAGTATTTT. The full variable domain, in which reference TRBV5-1 and TRBJ2-3 provide the parts outside the CDR3, is KAGVTQTPRYLIKTRGQQVTLSCSPISGHRSVSWYQQTPGQGLQFLFEYFSETQRNKGNFPGRFSGRQFSNSRSEMNVSTLELGDSALYLCASSHGTGGATDTQYFGPGTRLTVL.

This clone turned up a few times. This chain joins TRBV7-9 and TRBJ1-2; D might be TRBD1 (6 bases). With 0 bases removed from V and 4 bases from J, the gap between germline ends came to 15 bases. The CDR3 is made up of 16 amino acids. Germline CDR1 and CDR2: SEHNR and FQNEAQ (reference sequence). CDR3 DNA: TGTGCCAGCAGCTTAGCTGAGGGGGATGTAGGCTATGGCTACACCTTC. This gives the protein CASSLAEGDVGYGYTF.

The rearrangement joins TRBV28 to TRBJ1-1; D is possibly TRBD1 (5 bases). Germline CDR1 reads MDHEN; CDR2 reads SYDVKM. The CDR3 runs 12 residues. Trimming pared 8 bases from V and 1 base from J, leaving 8 bases between. In DNA form, the CDR3 reads TGTGCCAGCGACACAGGGAACACTGAAGCTTTCTTT. This encodes CASDTGNTEAFF. The full variable domain, with the rest looked up from reference TRBV28 and TRBJ1-1, is DVKVTQSSRYLVKRTGEKVFLECVQDMDHENMFWYRQDPGLGLRLIYFSYDVKMKEKGDIPEGYSVSREKKERFSLILESASTNQTSMYLCASDTGNTEAFFGQGTRLTVV.

The J gene is TRBJ2-5, the V gene TRBV21-1; the listed D gene, TRBD1, was not tested against the DNA. TRBV21-1 is a known pseudogene. The CDR3 extends over 17 amino acids. This CDR3 reads CASRRQAPRVQQETQYF. Here the CDR3 DNA reads TGTGCCAGCAGAAGACAGGCACCGAGGGTCCAGCAAGAGACCCAGTACTTC.

J is TRBJ2-2 and V is TRBV5-4, with TRBD2 identical over 11 bases. This CDR3 has 16 amino acids. The V gene's germline CDR1 is SGHNT and CDR2 YYREEE (reference sequence). V lost 3 bases and J lost 4; bases outside the gene matches: 5. The CDR3 reads CASSSGLAGSTGELFF. The CDR3 DNA reads as TGTGCCAGCAGCTCCGGACTAGCGGGCTCCACCGGGGAGCTGTTTTTT.

The chain combines TRBV11-3 with TRBJ2-7; 11 nucleotides match TRBD2. Germline trimming cut 1 base from V and 7 bases from J; bases unmatched to any gene: 9. The CDR3 has 16 amino acids. Germline lookup yields CDR1 SGHNT and CDR2 YENEEA. As DNA, the CDR3 is TGTGCCAGCAGCTTAGCTAGCGGGAGGATCTCGGGAGAGCAGTACTTC. Its translation: CASSLASGRISGEQYF.

About this clone itself: Other DNA sequences in this sample translate to the same CDR3. The V and J genes are TRBV4-1 and TRBJ2-3; D is unresolved. V gave up 0 bases and J gave up 9 bases, with 19 bases separating them. The germline CDR1 and CDR2 sequences are MGHRA and YSYEKL. There are 16 residues in the CDR3. This CDR3 reads CASSQEAGPLPPTQYF. As DNA, the CDR3 is TGCGCCAGCAGCCAAGAGGCAGGCCCCCTACCCCCGACGCAGTATTTT.

This clone was seen only a few times. This chain joins TRBV27 and TRBJ2-7; 15 bases map to TRBD2. Looked up from germline, CDR1 is MNHEY and CDR2 is SMNVEV (reference sequence). The CDR3 is made up of 16 amino acids. V was clipped by 4 bases and J by 2 bases; unmatched bases: 3. The CDR3 loop is CASSSGTSGRPYEQYF. In DNA form, the CDR3 reads TGTGCCAGCAGTTCAGGGACTAGCGGGAGGCCCTACGAGCAGTACTTC.

The chain links TRBV27 to TRBJ1-5, with D uncertain. V was shortened by 0 bases and J by 4 bases, with 7 bases between the two germline ends. Germline-derived CDR1 and CDR2 are MNHEY and SMNVEV (reference sequence). The CDR3 runs 14 residues. The CDR3 region has the DNA TGTGCCAGCAGTTTATCTGGCCTTAATCAGCCCCAGCATTTT. Amino acids: CASSLSGLNQPQHF.

This chain connects TRBV6-5 to TRBJ1-2, with 7 positions matching TRBD1. V trimming: 4 bases; J trimming: 8 bases; junction bases outside the gene matches: 7. In germline, CDR1 is MNHEY, CDR2 SVGAGI. The CDR3 spans 13 residues. In nucleotides, the CDR3 is TGTGCCAGCAGTTCTCGGGACAGCGGGGGCTACACCTTC. It is translated as CASSSRDSGGYTF.

As DNA, the CDR3 is TGTGCCAGCAGCCCCAATCCCCCCCCTATTAATACGCAGTATTTT. Translation gives CASSPNPPPINTQYF. The chain links TRBV7-2 to TRBJ2-3, with D unclear. The CDR3 spans 15 residues. Germline loops: CDR1 SGHTA, CDR2 FQGNSA. The V and J ends lost 5 bases and 7 bases respectively, with 19 bases between them.

The chain employs TRBV6-1 and TRBJ1-1; TRBD1 matches at 9 bases. The junction had 7 bases not matched to a gene; V was cut back by 4 bases and J by 4 bases. Germline assignment: CDR1 MNHNS and CDR2 SASEGT. The CDR3 has 15 residues. CDR3 sequence: CASSAYRGPGTEAFF. Here the CDR3 DNA reads TGTGCCAGCAGTGCATACAGGGGGCCGGGCACTGAAGCTTTCTTT.

The chain couples TRBV7-9 to TRBJ2-1, with 8 bases lining up with TRBD1. Germline V gene data show CDR1 as SEHNR and CDR2 as FQNEAQ (reference sequence). The length of the CDR3 is 13 residues. The trim removed 2 bases at V and 7 bases at J, leaving 1 base unmatched. The CDR3 loop reads CASSLRTGNEQFF. The CDR3 bases are TGTGCCAGCAGCTTAAGGACAGGGAATGAGCAGTTCTTC.

The chain couples TRBV5-8 to TRBJ2-7; perhaps TRBD1 as D (6 bases). V lost 1 base and J lost 6, with 11 bases in between. CDR3 size: 13 residues. Germline lookup yields CDR1 SGHTS and CDR2 YDEGEE. The CDR3 bases are TGTGCCAGCAGCTTGAACAGGGCGAGCGAGCAGTACTTC. Residues: CASSLNRASEQYF. The full variable domain, rest sourced from reference TRBV5-8 and TRBJ2-7, is EAGVTQSPTHLIKTRGQQATLRCSPISGHTSVYWYQQALGLGLQFLLWYDEGEERNRGNFPPRFSGRQFPNYSSELNVNALELEDSALYLCASSLNRASEQYFGPGTRLTVT.

This chain links TRBV4-1 with TRBJ2-1, with TRBD2 as a possible D gene (5 bases). This CDR3 has 14 amino acids. CDR1 is MGHRA, CDR2 YSYEKL, per germline. V gave up 3 bases and J gave up 4 bases, with 10 bases separating them. The CDR3 DNA follows: TGCGCCAGCAGCCACCTTAGGAGGTACAATGAGCAGTTCTTC. It codes for CASSHLRRYNEQFF.

This clone came up a few times. The J gene is TRBJ1-2, the V gene TRBV4-2; a possible D gene is TRBD1 (5 bases). The germline V gene has CDR1 LGHNA and CDR2 YNFKEQ. Between the trimmed V and J ends, which lost 4 bases and 2 bases, there was a span of 26 bases. The CDR3 covers 19 residues. CDR3 residues: CASSRRAAEGRDRNYGYTF. The DNA of the CDR3 is TGTGCCAGCAGCCGCCGTGCGGCGGAGGGAAGAGACAGAAACTATGGCTACACCTTC.

The V and J genes are TRBV7-2 and TRBJ2-5, with 7 bases fitting TRBD1. The last part of the DNA fits TRBJ2-7 better; the J call may be wrong. In germline, CDR1 is SGHTA, CDR2 FQGNSA. The CDR3 covers 15 residues. The CDR3 loop is CASSLDRGSAYEQYF. CDR3 DNA: TGTGCCAGCAGCTTAGACAGGGGAAGCGCCTACGAGCAGTACTTC.

This rearrangement joins TRBV7-9 to TRBJ1-5; 7 bases agree with TRBD1. The CDR3 covers 13 residues. CDR1 is SEHNR, CDR2 FQNEAQ, per germline (reference sequence). J was trimmed by 2 bases and V by 5 bases; bases with no gene match: 0. Here the CDR3 DNA reads TGTGCCAGCAGCCAGGGGGGCAATCAGCCCCAGCATTTT. It yields the protein CASSQGGNQPQHF. Full variable domain (missing parts from reference TRBV7-9 and TRBJ1-5): DTGVSQNPRHKITKRGQNVTFRCDPISEHNRLYWYRQTLGQGPEFLTYFQNEAQLEKSRLLSDRFSAERPKGSFSTLEIQRTEQGDSAMYLCASSQGGNQPQHFGDGTRLSIL.

This chain's CDR3 is CASSQNGRPQETQYF. The CDR3 nucleotides are TGTGCCAGCAGCCAAAACGGGAGACCCCAAGAGACCCAGTACTTC. This chain links TRBV14 with TRBJ2-5; D is possibly TRBD2 (6 bases). V was shortened by 2 bases and J by 1 base, with 11 bases between the two germline ends. This CDR3 region has 15 residues. Germline lookup yields CDR1 SGHDN and CDR2 FVKESK.

This clone was seen a handful of times. The chain uses TRBV6-1 and TRBJ1-4; 7 bases map to TRBD1. The V and J ends lost 3 bases and 8 bases, in that order; junction bases with no gene match: 9. The CDR3 length is 15 residues. The V gene's germline CDR1 is MNHNS and CDR2 SASEGT. The CDR3: CASSEYRGLGEKLFF. CDR3 DNA: TGTGCCAGCAGTGAGTACAGGGGACTCGGGGAAAAACTGTTTTTT.